The 14 T cell receptor beta chains listed next were all sequenced from one sample in a study of blood T cell repertoires in COVID-19. Only in-frame clones appear in the TCRdb table, and some are missing; sequencing was by immunoSEQ multiplex PCR. In the table there are about 480,000 clones, 88% of which are singletons. The specimen sequenced was PBMCs or T cells enriched from blood (not recorded which). The receptors were gathered from a woman between 40 and 55 years old who had recovered from COVID-19.

The rearrangement links TRBV1 to TRBJ2-6; the table's D call of TRBD2 was not tested on the DNA. TRBV1 is a pseudogene locus. The CDR3 runs 17 residues. CDR3 region: CTSSQAGGPSGANVLTF. The CDR3 region has the DNA TGCACCAGCAGCCAGGCGGGAGGGCCCTCTGGGGCCAACGTCCTGACTTTC.

The chain joins TRBV5-6 to TRBJ2-1; tentatively, D is TRBD1 (5 bases). CDR3 size: 15 residues. The germline V gene has CDR1 SGHDT and CDR2 YYEEEE. Deletions cut 2 bases from V and 2 bases from J, with 11 bases between. CDR3 sequence (DNA): TGTGCCAGCAGCTTCGTTGGGGCAGCCTACAATGAGCAGTTCTTC. It is translated as CASSFVGAAYNEQFF.

The chain carries TRBV11-3 and TRBJ2-7; no clear D. Deletions cut 5 bases from V and 6 bases from J, with 23 bases between. Germline lookup yields CDR1 SGHNT and CDR2 YENEEA. This CDR3 spans 16 amino acids. The CDR3 spells CASSPTTTPFTGEQYF. CDR3 nucleotides: TGTGCCAGCAGCCCCACTACTACACCGTTTACGGGCGAGCAGTACTTC.

V is TRBV28 and J is TRBJ2-1; 11 nucleotides agree with TRBD2. Per the germline V gene, CDR1 is MDHEN and CDR2 is SYDVKM. CDR3 size: 18 residues. V was pared by 5 bases and J by 1 base, with 10 bases of the junction left unmatched. In DNA, the CDR3 is TGTGCCAGCAGTCCCGGCGGACTAGCGGGCCGGTCCTACAATGAGCAGTTCTTC. Encoded protein: CASSPGGLAGRSYNEQFF.

V gene TRBV10-3 combines with J gene TRBJ2-1; TRBD2 matches 9 bases. The germline V gene encodes CDR1 ENHRY and CDR2 SYGVKD. Trimming took 3 bases from V and 5 from J; bases not matched to a gene: 2. CDR3 length: 14 residues. CDR3 nucleotides: TGTGCCATCAGTGAAGGACTAGCGAACAATGAGCAGTTCTTC. Protein sequence: CAISEGLANNEQFF.

This clone was picked up one time. CDR3 nucleotides: TGTGCCAGCAGCCCCCATGAGGGCTCCTATAATTCACCCCTCCACTTT. Amino acid sequence: CASSPHEGSYNSPLHF. The chain couples TRBV7-2 to TRBJ1-6; D call uncertain. The length of the CDR3 is 16 residues. V dropped 5 bases and J dropped 0 bases, with 11 bases sitting between them. Germline-derived CDR1 and CDR2 are SGHTA and FQGNSA.

The chain links TRBV4-3 to TRBJ2-1; 14 nucleotides align to TRBD2. The CDR3 has 19 residues. The germline V gene has CDR1 LGHNA and CDR2 YSLEER. Losses at the gene ends were 1 base for V and 6 bases for J; bases not matched to a gene: 11. The CDR3: CASSQGTPRGTSGSNEQFF. CDR3 DNA: TGCGCCAGCAGCCAAGGGACCCCCCGGGGGACTAGCGGGAGCAATGAGCAGTTCTTC.

The chain is built from TRBV5-1 and TRBJ2-1; the match to TRBD2 covers 7 bases. Germline V gene sequence: CDR1 SGHRS, CDR2 YFSETQ. This CDR3 comprises 14 residues. Trimming cost V 3 bases and J 7 bases; bases outside gene matches: 7. CDR3 nucleotides: TGCGCCAGCAGCTGGGCTGGAGCGGGAAATGAGCAGTTCTTC. This codes for CASSWAGAGNEQFF.

The chain carries TRBV6-1 and TRBJ1-6; D remains ambiguous. Germline V CDR1 and CDR2: MNHNS, SASEGT. CDR3 length: 18 amino acids. Trimming removed 2 bases from V and 0 bases from J, with 14 bases in between. The CDR3: CASSESDRRSSYNSPLHF. The CDR3 DNA sequence: TGTGCCAGCAGTGAATCTGATCGTAGGAGCTCCTATAATTCACCCCTCCACTTT.

The rearrangement joins TRBV24-1 to TRBJ2-1, with 7 bases identical to TRBD2. The CDR3 runs to 18 residues. The V gene end was trimmed by 4 bases and the J gene end by 2 bases; junction bases not matched to a gene: 13. CDR1 KGHDR and CDR2 SFDVKD come from the germline V gene. The CDR3: CATSEKASGILAYNEQFF. CDR3 nucleotides: TGTGCCACCAGTGAAAAAGCTAGCGGCATCCTTGCCTACAATGAGCAGTTCTTC.

This chain joins TRBV4-3 and TRBJ2-3; D possibly corresponds to TRBD2 (6 bases). The CDR3 runs to 16 residues. Per the germline V gene, CDR1 is LGHNA and CDR2 is YSLEER. V shed 4 bases and J shed 4 bases, with 18 bases lying between them. As DNA, the CDR3 is TGCGCCAGCAGCCCCGTTGGGGGGAGTGGAGCAGATACGCAGTATTTT. Translation: CASSPVGGSGADTQYF.

The rearrangement uses TRBV7-6 and TRBJ2-3; maybe TRBD1 (5 bases). The germline gives CDR1 SGHVS, CDR2 FNYEAQ. The CDR3 runs to 16 residues. With 1 base removed from V and 0 bases from J, the gap between germline ends came to 11 bases. As DNA, the CDR3 is TGTGCCAGCAGCTTAGGAACAGGCTCTAGCACAGATACGCAGTATTTT. The encoded protein is CASSLGTGSSTDTQYF.

The chain is built from TRBV7-9 and TRBJ2-1; 13 bases match TRBD2. The CDR3 sequence is 17 residues long. J was trimmed by 10 bases and V by 4 bases; bases with no gene match: 13. The V gene's germline CDR1 is SEHNR and CDR2 FQNEAQ (reference sequence). The CDR3 sequence: CASSSPGLAGTFREQFF. CDR3 nucleotides: TGTGCCAGCAGCTCACCGGGACTAGCGGGAACCTTTCGGGAGCAGTTCTTC.

The chain employs TRBV23-1 and TRBJ2-5; 7 nucleotides line up with TRBD1. TRBV23-1 is marked as an open reading frame, function uncertain. V was pared by 1 base and J by 7 bases, with 18 bases of the junction left unmatched. The CDR3 runs to 18 residues. DNA of the CDR3: TGCGCCAGCAGTCAATTCTTCCCGCCGGGACAGCGAGAATGGACCCAGTACTTC. Its translation is CASSQFFPPGQREWTQYF.